This T cell receptor beta chain was identified in a study of beta chain features in type 1 diabetes. Study-wide background: Age, gender and cell yields were similar between patients and healthy donors.

The whole isolated RNA underwent reverse transcription, so sequencing captured expressed TCRB transcripts. Some clones are missing from TCRdb's copy, which holds only in-frame ones; the method was immunoSEQ multiplex PCR. The sample has 250,000 to 400,000 clones, 12% to 15% seen once. Isolation of CD4+ naive, central memory, regulatory and stem cell-like memory cells was achieved by sorting via CD45RO/CCR7/CD25/CD127/CD95/CD27. Over 95% purity was reached by all sorted populations. The CDR3 covers 16 residues. To note about this clone: Its antigen is unidentified.

Regarding the study as a whole: The question left open here concerned HLA type influencing TCRB rearrangement.

This sequence was found in a man younger than 45 in good health. Sequencing used central memory CD4+ T cells from blood. V and J are TRBV21-1 and TRBJ1-4. TRBV21-1 is assigned pseudogene status. CDR3 sequence reads: CASSIPTDGENEKLFF. The CDR3 DNA sequence: TGTGCCAGCAGCATTCCTACGGACGGAGAGAATGAAAAACTGTTTTTT.